Each of the 26 T cell receptor beta chains below was sequenced from the same sample in a study of CXCR3-negative and CXCR3-positive naive CD8 T cells. The antigens of these receptors remain unknown. Study-wide points: More hydrophobic TRB CDR3s were found in CXCR3-positive naive cells than in CXCR3-negative naive cells.

Carrying UMI labels, the TRB cDNA libraries were prepared through 5' RACE. TCRdb reprocessed the 5' RACE reads, keeping one entry per CDR3 protein, no DNA. Recorded for this sample: under 150,000 distinct CDR3 sequences. Sequencing was carried out using naive CXCR3+ CD8+ T cells from blood. The subset is: CD45RO-CCR7+CD27+CD95- naive CD8+ T cells expressing CXCR3 (TNR3+). The receptors come from a human donor in good health. Some clones in this sample may be carry-over from other donors' samples.

J is TRBJ2-2 and V is TRBV12-3 or TRBV12-4; the D call of TRBD2 rests on TCRdb alone, since no DNA is present to check it. This CDR3 region has 23 residues. The CDR3 sequence is CASSTSRGHLTSGRGFNTGELFF.

The chain couples TRBV5-7 to TRBJ2-7; TCRdb's assignment of TRBD1 cannot be checked, as there is no DNA. TRBV5-7 is noted as an ORF with a role that remains uncertain. The CDR3 is 15 amino acids. CDR3: CASSRAGSPSYEQYF.

The chain has TRBV7-9 and TRBJ2-7; TCRdb designates TRBD1, a call that cannot be tested without DNA. The CDR3 spans 16 residues. The germline V gene encodes CDR1 SEHNR and CDR2 FQNEAQ (reference sequence). The CDR3 reads CASSPRGTSTPYEQYF. The full variable domain, with the rest looked up from reference TRBV7-9 and TRBJ2-7, is DTGVSQNPRHKITKRGQNVTFRCDPISEHNRLYWYRQTLGQGPEFLTYFQNEAQLEKSRLLSDRFSAERPKGSFSTLEIQRTEQGDSAMYLCASSPRGTSTPYEQYFGPGTRLTVT.

The V and J genes are TRBV29-1 and TRBJ2-3; checking the TCRdb D call of TRBD1 is not possible without DNA. The CDR3 length is 14 residues. Germline CDR1 is SQVTM and CDR2 is ANQGSEA. The CDR3 loop reads CSVDRGLGTDTQYF.

The chain employs TRBV12-3 or TRBV12-4 and TRBJ2-2. The CDR3 covers 13 residues. The CDR3 loop reads CASSLSSYGELFF.

This rearrangement joins TRBV11-2 to TRBJ2-3; with no DNA, the TCRdb D assignment of TRBD2 cannot be verified. CDR3 length: 17 residues. CDR1 and CDR2 (germline): SGHAT, FQNNGV. CDR3 in amino acids: CASSPAEWQPSTDTQYF.

The J gene is TRBJ2-7, the V gene TRBV12-3 or TRBV12-4; without DNA, the TCRdb call of TRBD2 cannot be checked. CDR3 length equals 15 residues. This chain's CDR3 is CASSFGTSGAYEQYF.

The V call is TRBV9, the J call TRBJ2-3; TCRdb reports TRBD1, a call that lacks DNA to check it against. This CDR3 is 14 amino acids long. Germline lookup yields CDR1 SGDLS and CDR2 YYNGEE. The CDR3 here is CASSGQGFTDTQYF.

This chain joins TRBV20-1 and TRBJ2-1; the TCRdb call, TRBD1, lacks DNA for checking. The germline V gene has CDR1 DFQATT and CDR2 SNEGSKA (reference sequence). CDR3 length equals 14 residues. CDR3 amino acids: CSASGGLSYNEQFF.

This chain links TRBV29-1 with TRBJ2-1; TCRdb's assignment of TRBD2 cannot be checked, as there is no DNA. The length of the CDR3 is 15 residues. Germline CDR1 and CDR2: SQVTM and ANQGSEA. CDR3 region: CSVEIPAGGPGEQFF.

The V and J genes are TRBV29-1 and TRBJ2-7; the D call from TCRdb, TRBD1, cannot be confirmed without DNA. The CDR3 consists of 13 residues. Germline CDR1 is SQVTM and CDR2 is ANQGSEA. This CDR3 is CSVGTTLSYEQYF.

The CDR3 reads CASSLTGTVGEQYF. The genes are TRBV7-9 and TRBJ2-7; checking the TCRdb D call of TRBD1 is not possible without DNA. Germline V gene sequence: CDR1 SEHNR, CDR2 FQNEAQ (reference sequence). CDR3 size: 14 residues. Supplemented by reference TRBV7-9 and TRBJ2-7, the full variable domain reads DTGVSQNPRHKITKRGQNVTFRCDPISEHNRLYWYRQTLGQGPEFLTYFQNEAQLEKSRLLSDRFSAERPKGSFSTLEIQRTEQGDSAMYLCASSLTGTVGEQYFGPGTRLTVT.

V usage is TRBV13 and J usage is TRBJ1-6; TCRdb proposes TRBD1, but this gene call is untestable without DNA. Per germline, CDR1 PRHDT and CDR2 FYEKMQ (reference sequence). The CDR3 has 15 amino acids. CDR3 region: CASSSSEGANSPLHF. Complete variable domain (other parts from reference TRBV13 and TRBJ1-6): AAGVIQSPRHLIKEKRETATLKCYPIPRHDTVYWYQQGPGQDPQFLISFYEKMQSDKGSIPDRFSAQQFSDYHSELNMSSLELGDSALYFCASSSSEGANSPLHFGNGTRLTVT.

The chain uses TRBV19 and TRBJ2-7. The CDR3 contains 14 residues. Germline assignment: CDR1 LNHDA and CDR2 SQIVND (reference sequence). CDR3: CASSPYGQTYEQYF.

The rearrangement joins TRBV13 to TRBJ2-7; the D call from TCRdb, TRBD2, cannot be confirmed without DNA. CDR1 is PRHDT and CDR2 is FYEKMQ in the germline V gene (reference sequence). The CDR3 covers 14 residues. The CDR3 sequence is CASSGGRRSYEQYF.

The rearrangement joins TRBV28 to TRBJ2-5; TCRdb gives TRBD1 as the D gene, but with no DNA this cannot be confirmed. The germline gives CDR1 MDHEN, CDR2 SYDVKM. The CDR3 sequence is 15 residues long. CDR3 loop: CASSLGEQDQETQYF.

The chain uses TRBV12-3 or TRBV12-4 and TRBJ1-1; TCRdb outputs TRBD1, but without DNA this stays unchecked. The CDR3 has 13 amino acids. The CDR3 sequence: CASSQGDLSEAFF.

The CDR3 here is CASSPPANPWEQYF. The chain employs TRBV18 and TRBJ2-7; TCRdb designates TRBD1, a call that cannot be tested without DNA. From germline, CDR1 is KGHSH and CDR2 LQKENI. The CDR3 runs to 14 residues.

The chain couples TRBV12-3 or TRBV12-4 to TRBJ2-3. CDR3 length: 12 amino acids. CDR3 region: CASSLARYDRYF.

V and J are TRBV29-1 and TRBJ2-2; TCRdb names TRBD1, which stays unverified in the absence of DNA. This CDR3 is 14 amino acids long. Germline-derived CDR1 and CDR2 are SQVTM and ANQGSEA. CDR3 amino acids: CSVVGTGEAGELFF.

This chain connects TRBV29-1 to TRBJ2-3. This CDR3 is 12 amino acids long. Looked up from germline, CDR1 is SQVTM and CDR2 is ANQGSEA. The CDR3 sequence is CSAPTHTDTQYF.

The chain joins TRBV18 to TRBJ1-1. The germline V gene has CDR1 KGHSH and CDR2 LQKENI. This CDR3 is 13 amino acids long. CDR3 in amino acids: CASSPPLNTEAFF.

The chain combines TRBV29-1 with TRBJ2-7; TCRdb's D gene call, TRBD2, goes unchecked for lack of DNA. Germline CDR1 is SQVTM and CDR2 is ANQGSEA. The CDR3 is 18 amino acids. CDR3 sequence reads: CSVEGFPLGSEFSYEQYF.

The chain recombines TRBV9 with TRBJ2-7; TCRdb picks TRBD1, but there is no DNA to check that call. The germline V gene encodes CDR1 SGDLS and CDR2 YYNGEE. This CDR3 region has 12 residues. This CDR3 reads CASSRGDYEQYF.

The genes are TRBV7-9 and TRBJ1-3. Looked up from germline, CDR1 is SEHNR and CDR2 is FQNEAQ (reference sequence). The CDR3 has 15 residues. CDR3: CASSLASVSGNTIYF.

The chain joins TRBV9 to TRBJ2-1. CDR1 and CDR2 (germline): SGDLS, YYNGEE. The CDR3 has 11 amino acids. This chain's CDR3 is CASSVVSEQFF.